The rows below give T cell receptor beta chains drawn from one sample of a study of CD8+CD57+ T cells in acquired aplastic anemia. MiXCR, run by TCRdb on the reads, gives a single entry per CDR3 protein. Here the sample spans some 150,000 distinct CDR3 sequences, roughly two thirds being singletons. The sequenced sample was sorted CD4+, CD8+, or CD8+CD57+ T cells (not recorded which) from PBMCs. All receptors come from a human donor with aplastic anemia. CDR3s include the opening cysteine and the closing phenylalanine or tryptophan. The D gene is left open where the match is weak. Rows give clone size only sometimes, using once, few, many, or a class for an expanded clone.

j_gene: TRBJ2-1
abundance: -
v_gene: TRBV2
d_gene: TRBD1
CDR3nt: TGTGCCAGCAGTAACGACAGGGGAGACTACAATGAGCAGTTCTTC
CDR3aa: CASSNDRGDYNEQFF

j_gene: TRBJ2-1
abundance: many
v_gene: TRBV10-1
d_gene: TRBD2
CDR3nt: TGCGCCAGCAGTGAGTTTCTAGCGGGAGGACACAATGAGCAGTTCTTC
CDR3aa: CASSEFLAGGHNEQFF

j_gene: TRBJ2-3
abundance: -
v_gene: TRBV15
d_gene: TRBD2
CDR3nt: TGTGCCACCAGAGCCCGACTAGCGGGGAGCACAGATACGCAGTATTTT
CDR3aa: CATRARLAGSTDTQYF

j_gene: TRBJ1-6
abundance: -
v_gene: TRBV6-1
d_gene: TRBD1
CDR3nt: TGTGCCAGCAGTATAAGGACAGGGGTCGTGTCACCCCTCCACTTT
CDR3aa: CASSIRTGVVSPLHF

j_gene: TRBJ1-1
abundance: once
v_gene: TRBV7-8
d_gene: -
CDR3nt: TGTGCCAGCAGCTTAGGTGGGACACCAGAACAGGGAGCTTTCTTT
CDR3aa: CASSLGGTPEQGAFF

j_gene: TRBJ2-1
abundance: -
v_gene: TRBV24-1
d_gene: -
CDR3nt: TGTGCCACCAGTGATCTCGGGAGTGAGCAGTTCTTC
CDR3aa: CATSDLGSEQFF

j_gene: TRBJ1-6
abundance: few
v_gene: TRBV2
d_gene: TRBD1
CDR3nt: TGTGCCATCTCCGGGACAGAGAATTCACCCCTCCACTTT
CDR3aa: CAISGTENSPLHF

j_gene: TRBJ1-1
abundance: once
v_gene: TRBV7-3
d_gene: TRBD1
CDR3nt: TGTACCAGCAGCCAACCCGGACAGGACAGGGGTACTGAAGCTTTCTTT
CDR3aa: CTSSQPGQDRGTEAFF

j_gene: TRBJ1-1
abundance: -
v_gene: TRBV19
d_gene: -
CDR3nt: TGTGCCAGTAAGGGCAGGGAGGGATCGAACGCTGAAGCTTTCTTT
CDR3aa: CASKGREGSNAEAFF

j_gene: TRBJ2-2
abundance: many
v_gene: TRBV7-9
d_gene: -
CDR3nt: TGTGCCAGCAGCCCAAAGTGGGGACGCCCGAACACCGGGGAGCTGTTTTTT
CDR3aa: CASSPKWGRPNTGELFF

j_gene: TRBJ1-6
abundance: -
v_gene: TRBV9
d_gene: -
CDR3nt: TGTGCCAGCAGCGTAGGAGGGCAGATTAATTCACCCCTCCACTTT
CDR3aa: CASSVGGQINSPLHF

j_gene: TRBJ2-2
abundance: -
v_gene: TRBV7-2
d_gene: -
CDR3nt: TGTGCCAGTGGGGGCGCACAGTCCGGGGAGCTGTTTTTT
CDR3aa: CASGGAQSGELFF

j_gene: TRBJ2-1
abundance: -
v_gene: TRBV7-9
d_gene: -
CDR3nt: TGTGCCAGCAGCTTAGGTCGGGAGCAGTTCTTC
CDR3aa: CASSLGREQFF

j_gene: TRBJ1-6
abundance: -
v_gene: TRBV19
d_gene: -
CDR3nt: TGTGCCAGTAGTATTGAGAATTCACCCCTCCACTTT
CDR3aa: CASSIENSPLHF

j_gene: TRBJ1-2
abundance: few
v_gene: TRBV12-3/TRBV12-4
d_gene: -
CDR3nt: TGTGCCAGCAGTCGATCAAGGGGGGAGGGCTACACCTTC
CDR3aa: CASSRSRGEGYTF

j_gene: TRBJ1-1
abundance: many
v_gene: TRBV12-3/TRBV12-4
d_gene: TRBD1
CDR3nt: TGTGCCGGCCGGGACAGCCTGAACACTGAAGCTTTCTTT
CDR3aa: CAGRDSLNTEAFF

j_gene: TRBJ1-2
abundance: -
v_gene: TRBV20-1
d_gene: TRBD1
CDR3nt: TGCAGTGCTAGGACAGGGGGTGGCTACACCTTC
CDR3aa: CSARTGGGYTF

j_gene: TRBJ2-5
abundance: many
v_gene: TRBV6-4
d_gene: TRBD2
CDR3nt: TGTGCCAGCAGCCCAGCGGGGGGCCAGGGGGAGACCCAGTACTTC
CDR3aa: CASSPAGGQGETQYF

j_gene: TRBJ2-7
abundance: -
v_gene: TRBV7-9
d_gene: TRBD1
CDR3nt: TGTGCCAGCAGCTTGACGGGGACAGGGGCCTTCGAGCAGTACTTC
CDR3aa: CASSLTGTGAFEQYF

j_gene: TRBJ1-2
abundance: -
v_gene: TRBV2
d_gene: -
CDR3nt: TGTGCCAGCAGCGGGTCGGACTATGGCTACACCTTC
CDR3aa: CASSGSDYGYTF

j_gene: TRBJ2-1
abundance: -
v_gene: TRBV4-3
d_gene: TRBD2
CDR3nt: TGCGCCAGCAGCCAAGACACTCCTTTGGGGGAGGGGTACAATGGGCAGTTCTTC
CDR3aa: CASSQDTPLGEGYNGQFF

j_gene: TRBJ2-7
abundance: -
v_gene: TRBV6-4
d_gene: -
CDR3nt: TGTGCCAGCAGTGGGACATCCTACGAGCAGTACTTC
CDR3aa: CASSGTSYEQYF

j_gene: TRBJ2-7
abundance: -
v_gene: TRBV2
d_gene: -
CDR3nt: TGTGCCAGCAGTATACAGGCCCAAAGCTCCTACAATGAGCAGTACTTC
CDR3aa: CASSIQAQSSYNEQYF

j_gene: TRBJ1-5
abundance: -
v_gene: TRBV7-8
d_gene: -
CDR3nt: TGTGCCAGCAGATCCTCAGGAGGTCAGCCCCAGCATTTT
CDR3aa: CASRSSGGQPQHF

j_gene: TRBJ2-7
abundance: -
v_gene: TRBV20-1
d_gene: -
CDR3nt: TGCAGTGCTCCTGACCCTCCCCGTTACGAGCAGTACTTC
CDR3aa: CSAPDPPRYEQYF

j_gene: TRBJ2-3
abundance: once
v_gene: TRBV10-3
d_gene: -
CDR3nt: TGTGCCATCAAAGCAGGGGTGGATACGCAGTATTTT
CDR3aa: CAIKAGVDTQYF

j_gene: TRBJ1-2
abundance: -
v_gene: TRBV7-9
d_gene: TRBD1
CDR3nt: TGTGCCAGCAGCTCCAGACAGGGGAACTATGGCTACACCTTC
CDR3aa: CASSSRQGNYGYTF

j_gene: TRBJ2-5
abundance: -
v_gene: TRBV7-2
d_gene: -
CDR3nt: TGTGCCAGCAGCTTGGGCAAAGGAGTAGAGACCCAGTACTTC
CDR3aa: CASSLGKGVETQYF

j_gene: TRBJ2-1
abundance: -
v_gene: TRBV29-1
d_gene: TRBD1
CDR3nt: TGCAGCGTTACCCAGGGGGCCAATGAGCAGTTCTTC
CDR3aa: CSVTQGANEQFF

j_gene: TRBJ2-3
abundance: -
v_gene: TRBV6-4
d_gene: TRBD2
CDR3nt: TGTGCCAGCAGTGCCACGACTAGCGGGGGCACAGATACGCAGTATTTT
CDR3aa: CASSATTSGGTDTQYF

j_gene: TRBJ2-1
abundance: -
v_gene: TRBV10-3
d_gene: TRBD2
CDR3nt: TGTGCCACGAGGACTAGCGGGAGTAGGACCTACAATGAGCAGTTCTTC
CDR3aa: CATRTSGSRTYNEQFF

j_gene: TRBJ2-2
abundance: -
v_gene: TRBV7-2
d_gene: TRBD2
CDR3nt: TGTGCCAGCAGCTTTCGGACTAGCGGGATCGGGGAGCTGTTTTTT
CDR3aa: CASSFRTSGIGELFF

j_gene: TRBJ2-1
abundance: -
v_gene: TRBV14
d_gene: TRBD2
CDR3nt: TGTGCCAGCAGCCCGGGACTAGGGAGGACTCTGTTCTTC
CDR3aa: CASSPGLGRTLFF

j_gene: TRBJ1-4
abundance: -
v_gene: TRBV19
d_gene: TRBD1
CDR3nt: TGTGCCAGTAGTACAGGGGGCGCCGGGGAAAAACTGTTTTTT
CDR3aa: CASSTGGAGEKLFF

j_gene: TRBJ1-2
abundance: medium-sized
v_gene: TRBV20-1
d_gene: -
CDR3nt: TGCAGTGCTAGAGATCGATGGGGGGCGGGCGGCTACACCTTC
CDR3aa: CSARDRWGAGGYTF